The following is a TCR beta chain sequence with its context. The sample is drawn from a study of blood T cell repertoires in COVID-19. Germline V CDR1 and CDR2: SGDLS, YYNGEE. The ends were cut back, 1 base at V and 2 bases at J, with 15 bases in the middle. The length of the CDR3 is 16 residues. This table comes from immunoSEQ multiplex PCR, and its TCRdb copy is limited to in-frame clones, with some not included. The table lists about 300,000 clones, 89% of them singletons, with 6.4% in the top ten. Sequenced input: peripheral blood. The chain combines TRBV9 with TRBJ2-5; a possible D gene is TRBD1 (5 bases). This sequence was found in a man between 18 and 35 years old who had recovered from COVID-19. CDR3 bases: TGTGCCAGCAGCGTAAGTCCCGGACACTCGCAAGAGACCCAGTACTTC. Protein: CASSVSPGHSQETQYF.